This TCR beta chain was identified in a study of control samples from healthy donors and cancer patients. The method was immunoSEQ multiplex PCR; TCRdb's version includes in-frame clones alone and lacks a portion of them. In the table there are around 30,000 clones, 86% of which are singletons. This CDR3 has 14 residues. Trimming pared 4 bases from V and 3 bases from J, leaving 13 bases between. Looked up from germline, CDR1 is LGHNA and CDR2 is YSLEER. The TCR was taken from a woman aged 40 to 50 with lung cancer. This chain links TRBV4-3 with TRBJ2-7, with a weak D call TRBD2 (5 bases). The material sequenced was PBMCs. DNA for the CDR3: TGCGCCAGCAGCCTCGGACTGGTTGTCTACGAGCAGTACTTC. Its translation: CASSLGLVVYEQYF.